Listed here is a single T cell receptor beta chain. Antigen specificity is unknown. The CDR3 loop spans 13 amino acids. The germline CDR1 and CDR2 sequences are SNHLY and FYNNEI. The trim removed 4 bases at V and 5 bases at J, leaving 5 bases unmatched. This record comes from a study of cytomegalovirus exposure and HLA in healthy donors. Overall study findings and caveats: Three of the chains that were CMV-associated were confirmed in vitro to be specific for CMV antigens.

Researchers ran the PCR with 60 Vbeta and 13 Jbeta primers. The data were produced by immunoSEQ multiplex PCR, yet TCRdb's version contains in-frame clones alone and is incomplete. Here the sample spans 200,000 to 250,000 clones, more than 75% being singletons. Material: PBMCs. This chain links TRBV2 with TRBJ2-7; 7 bases fit TRBD1. This clonotype was obtained from a male donor in good health and CMV-seronegative. CDR3 DNA: TGTGCCAGCAGTGTACAGGGGTGGCACGAGCAGTACTTC. Translated: CASSVQGWHEQYF.